This TCR beta chain comes out of a study of cytomegalovirus exposure and HLA in healthy donors. Using immunoSEQ multiplex PCR, the repertoire was profiled, and TCRdb retains in-frame clones only, with some absent. This sample has about 56,000 clones; about 92% occur once, and the top ten carry roughly 1.1%. The donors belonged to the roughly 120-subject validation cohort, separate from the 666-subject first cohort. Study findings and constraints: High sensitivity and specificity were reportedly achieved when the classifier diagnosed cytomegalovirus status.

CDR3 length equals 14 residues. The trim removed 5 bases at V and 5 bases at J, leaving 6 bases unmatched. Germline V gene lookup returns CDR1 SGHNT and CDR2 YYREEE (reference sequence). Comments on this clone: What it binds is unknown.

This receptor was identified in a man between 18 and 35 years old in good health and CMV-seronegative. The sequenced sample consisted of PBMCs. The chain joins TRBV5-4 to TRBJ2-7; 11 nucleotides agree with TRBD2. The CDR3 sequence is CASRLAGGPDEQYF. DNA for the CDR3: TGTGCCAGCAGATTAGCGGGAGGGCCGGACGAGCAGTACTTC.